Given below is one T cell receptor (beta chain) in context. Its specificity is unknown. Here immunoSEQ multiplex PCR was the method, and the copy in TCRdb shows in-frame clones only, minus some. The table records around 90,000 clones, 92% of them present only once. Germline V CDR1 and CDR2: SGHRS, YFSETQ. Germline trimming cut 4 bases from V and 1 base from J; bases unmatched to any gene: 0. The CDR3 spans 16 residues. This sample stems from a study of graft-versus-host responses after intestinal transplantation. Overall study findings and caveats: GvH clones surfaced in recipient marrow, some emerging earlier in ileum or blood.

This TCR was sampled from a human donor who received an intestinal transplant. The source material was unstimulated CD4+ T cells sorted from spleen or lymph node cells, sampled before intestinal transplant. The chain links TRBV5-1 to TRBJ2-2, with 14 bases that match TRBD2. CDR3 residues: CASSGTSGRNTGELFF. DNA for the CDR3: TGCGCCAGCAGCGGGACTAGCGGGAGGAACACCGGGGAGCTGTTTTTT.